This T cell receptor (beta chain) was recorded in a study of shared clonotypes between healthy human individuals. Study-wide results and limits: Shared across a handful of donors were roughly 5% of the naive CD4 clonotypes. Generally, naive subsets came out with larger estimated richness than memory subsets.

As regards this clone: Its target is not known.

Original data processing: Junction-only immunoSEQ sequences carried no quality scores, so filtering differed. Sequencing was performed with immunoSEQ multiplex PCR; in TCRdb, only in-frame clones are kept and a portion is missing. The DNA was the basis for D and trimming; V, J and clone size are from that table. The sample carries about 1.1 million clones, 77% recorded once. The source material was memory CD4+ T cells from PBMCs. This sample's subset: CD45RA-negative fraction. The sequence was obtained from a man aged 18 to 29 in good health. Some clones in this sample may be carry-over from other donors' samples.

The CDR3 reads CASSLTVSTDTQYF. The CDR3 bases are TGTGCCAGTAGCCTGACGGTGAGCACAGATACGCAGTATTTT. The gene calls are TRBV19 and TRBJ2-3; D unresolved. CDR3 length equals 14 residues. The V gene's germline CDR1 is LNHDA and CDR2 SQIVND (reference sequence). The V gene lost 6 bases and the J gene lost 0 bases, with 10 bases spanning the gap.